This T cell receptor delta chain is from a study of gamma-delta chains in newborns, infants, children. About the study: Microbial exposure reportedly drives polyclonal innate γδ T cell expansion after birth.

This clone is categorized as medium-sized (0.01 to 0.1%). At the DNA level, this CDR3 is encoded by other sequences in the same sample as well. TCRdb redid the clone calls on the reads with CATT. Here the sample spans 5,000 or so delta-chain clones, approximately 3.5% being singletons. Sequenced sample: blood. This receptor was taken from a child who was a newborn, infant or young child, either healthy, febrile or measles-vaccinated (not recorded which).

CDR3: CACDTLGDTSSWDTRQMFF. Written as DNA, the CDR3 is TGTGCCTGTGACACCCTGGGGGATACCAGCTCCTGGGACACCCGACAGATGTTTTTC. V gene TRDV2 combines with J gene TRDJ3; TRDD3 aligns across 11 bases. Losses at the gene ends were 0 bases for V and 0 bases for J; bases not matched to a gene: 3. The germline gives CDR1 GEAIGNYY, CDR2 EKD. The CDR3 extends over 19 amino acids.